The clone carrying this TCR beta chain was observed at least ten times. cDNA synthesis used a TRAV/TRBV-specific primer set for both chains. TCR amplification ran approximately 20 PCR cycles using constant-region and V-primer adapter primers. TCRdb ran MiXCR on the reads and lists one entry per CDR3 protein. The sample consists of tens of thousands of distinct CDR3 sequences, roughly a sixth of them appearing once. Time point of the sample: before trial treatment. Trimming pared 2 bases from V and 2 bases from J, leaving 16 bases between. This CDR3 has 16 amino acids. Germline lookup yields CDR1 SGHAT and CDR2 FQNNGV. The sample comes from a study of low-dose radiotherapy and immunotherapy resistance in tumors.

The TCR comes from a male donor with prostate cancer. The starting material was PBMCs, obtained before treatment. This chain joins TRBV11-2 and TRBJ2-7; TRBD1 is a possible D gene (6 bases). The CDR3 loop reads CASSLKRAQGTYEQYF. The CDR3 DNA sequence: TGTGCCAGCAGCTTAAAAAGGGCACAGGGTACCTACGAGCAGTACTTC.